These T cell receptor beta chains were read from a single sample in a study of naive and memory T cell subsets. TCRdb analysed the UMI-ligation and nested PCR reads with MiXCR anew, one entry per CDR3 protein. This table holds tens of thousands of distinct CDR3 sequences, 6.7% found once. Sequencing was performed on skin, taken from a tuberculin skin test site. The origin of the receptors is an adult in good health. Both conserved end residues are part of each CDR3. D genes are given only for firm matches. Some rows have no size entry. The others give once, few or many, or a class for an expanded clone.

D gene: TRBD1; V gene: TRBV6-6; J gene: TRBJ2-7; clone size: many; CDR3 protein: CASRQTGSSSEQYF; CDR3 DNA: TGTGCCAGCAGACAGACAGGGAGCTCGAGCGAGCAGTACTTC
D gene: TRBD1; V gene: TRBV5-5; J gene: TRBJ2-2; clone size: NA; CDR3 protein: CASSPRAGTGAGELFF; CDR3 DNA: TGTGCCAGCAGCCCGAGGGCCGGGACAGGGGCCGGGGAGCTGTTTTTT
D gene: NA; V gene: TRBV11-1; J gene: TRBJ2-7; clone size: many; CDR3 protein: CASSRRQQSSYEQYF; CDR3 DNA: TGTGCCAGCAGCCGACGACAGCAGAGCTCCTACGAGCAGTACTTC
D gene: TRBD2; V gene: TRBV7-9; J gene: TRBJ2-2; clone size: many; CDR3 protein: CASSATSGGANTGELFF; CDR3 DNA: TGTGCCAGCAGCGCGACTAGCGGGGGGGCGAACACCGGGGAGCTGTTTTTT
D gene: TRBD2; V gene: TRBV6-4; J gene: TRBJ2-2; clone size: many; CDR3 protein: CASSDNRLARGELFF; CDR3 DNA: TGTGCCAGCAGTGACAACCGACTAGCTCGAGGGGAGCTGTTTTTT
D gene: TRBD1; V gene: TRBV20-1; J gene: TRBJ1-3; clone size: many; CDR3 protein: CSASGTGSGNTIYF; CDR3 DNA: TGCAGTGCTAGCGGGACAGGGTCTGGAAACACCATATATTTT
D gene: NA; V gene: TRBV6-1; J gene: TRBJ1-5; clone size: many; CDR3 protein: CASKGGQGNQPQHF; CDR3 DNA: TGTGCCAGCAAAGGCGGGCAGGGCAATCAGCCCCAGCATTTT
D gene: NA; V gene: TRBV7-9; J gene: TRBJ1-4; clone size: many; CDR3 protein: CASSASATGIELF; CDR3 DNA: TGTGCCAGCAGCGCCAGCGCAACAGGGATCGAGCTTTTT
D gene: NA; V gene: TRBV11-2; J gene: TRBJ2-1; clone size: many; CDR3 protein: CASSLERPLYNEQFF; CDR3 DNA: TGTGCCAGCAGCTTAGAAAGGCCGCTGTACAATGAGCAGTTCTTC
D gene: NA; V gene: TRBV5-1; J gene: TRBJ1-2; clone size: few; CDR3 protein: CASSSPGQSSDANYGDTF; CDR3 DNA: TGCGCCAGCAGCTCACCGGGCCAGTCGTCAGATGCTAACTATGGCGACACCTTC
D gene: NA; V gene: TRBV21-1; J gene: TRBJ2-7; clone size: few; CDR3 protein: CASSRPAPDIYEQYF; CDR3 DNA: TGTGCCAGCAGCCGCCCGGCCCCCGACATCTACGAGCAGTACTTC
D gene: NA; V gene: TRBV5-5; J gene: TRBJ2-7; clone size: few; CDR3 protein: CASSLGGTETYEQYF; CDR3 DNA: TGTGCCAGCAGCTTAGGAGGGACAGAGACCTACGAGCAGTACTTC
D gene: NA; V gene: TRBV9; J gene: TRBJ2-5; clone size: NA; CDR3 protein: CASSVQPGGGETRYF; CDR3 DNA: TGTGCCAGCAGCGTCCAACCGGGGGGCGGGGAGACCCGGTACTTC
D gene: NA; V gene: TRBV12-3/TRBV12-4; J gene: TRBJ1-6; clone size: few; CDR3 protein: CASSPTVRDSPLHF; CDR3 DNA: TGTGCCAGCAGTCCTACAGTCCGGGATTCACCCCTCCACTTT
D gene: TRBD1; V gene: TRBV27; J gene: TRBJ1-1; clone size: NA; CDR3 protein: CASSRQGTEAFF; CDR3 DNA: TGTGCCAGCAGTCGACAGGGCACTGAAGCTTTCTTT
D gene: NA; V gene: TRBV19; J gene: TRBJ1-2; clone size: many; CDR3 protein: CASTHSGWSYTF; CDR3 DNA: TGTGCCAGTACCCATAGTGGTTGGAGCTACACCTTC
D gene: TRBD1; V gene: TRBV10-3; J gene: TRBJ1-5; clone size: many; CDR3 protein: CAISETGDSNQPQHF; CDR3 DNA: TGTGCCATCAGTGAGACAGGGGATAGCAATCAGCCCCAGCATTTT
D gene: TRBD2; V gene: TRBV18; J gene: TRBJ2-1; clone size: many; CDR3 protein: CASSPPGRDKQFF; CDR3 DNA: TGTGCCAGCTCACCACCGGGGAGGGATAAGCAGTTCTTC
D gene: NA; V gene: TRBV4-1; J gene: TRBJ1-1; clone size: NA; CDR3 protein: CASRGVLKNTEAFF; CDR3 DNA: TGCGCCAGCAGAGGGGTTTTAAAGAACACTGAAGCTTTCTTT
D gene: NA; V gene: TRBV7-2; J gene: TRBJ2-1; clone size: many; CDR3 protein: CASSSNAGAPSSYNEQFF; CDR3 DNA: TGTGCCAGCAGCTCAAACGCGGGGGCCCCGAGCTCCTACAATGAGCAGTTCTTC
D gene: NA; V gene: TRBV19; J gene: TRBJ1-1; clone size: many; CDR3 protein: CASSTTVVNTEAFF; CDR3 DNA: TGTGCCAGTAGTACGACAGTCGTTAACACTGAAGCTTTCTTT
D gene: NA; V gene: TRBV29-1; J gene: TRBJ2-3; clone size: many; CDR3 protein: CSAELGTDTQYF; CDR3 DNA: TGCAGCGCTGAGCTTGGCACAGATACGCAGTATTTT
D gene: TRBD1; V gene: TRBV12-3/TRBV12-4; J gene: TRBJ2-1; clone size: many; CDR3 protein: CASRPTGTGRNNEQFF; CDR3 DNA: TGTGCCAGCAGACCCACCGGGACAGGGAGGAATAATGAGCAGTTCTTC
D gene: NA; V gene: TRBV12-3/TRBV12-4; J gene: TRBJ1-6; clone size: many; CDR3 protein: CASSPTVFRGDSPLHF; CDR3 DNA: TGTGCCAGCAGTCCGACAGTTTTTAGAGGAGATTCACCCCTCCACTTT
D gene: TRBD1; V gene: TRBV10-1; J gene: TRBJ2-5; clone size: few; CDR3 protein: CASSGGQGPCQETQYF; CDR3 DNA: TGCGCCAGCAGTGGGGGACAGGGTCCTTGCCAAGAGACCCAGTACTTC
D gene: TRBD1; V gene: TRBV6-6; J gene: TRBJ2-7; clone size: many; CDR3 protein: CASSYDRDRDYEQYF; CDR3 DNA: TGTGCCAGCAGTTACGACCGGGACAGGGATTACGAGCAGTACTTC
D gene: NA; V gene: TRBV6-2/TRBV6-3; J gene: TRBJ2-5; clone size: many; CDR3 protein: CASSYEDYQETQYF; CDR3 DNA: TGTGCCAGCAGTTACGAGGACTACCAAGAGACCCAGTACTTC
D gene: TRBD2; V gene: TRBV15; J gene: TRBJ2-1; clone size: many; CDR3 protein: CATSTRLAGDNEQFF; CDR3 DNA: TGTGCCACCAGCACCAGACTAGCGGGGGATAATGAGCAGTTCTTC
D gene: TRBD2; V gene: TRBV10-2; J gene: TRBJ2-1; clone size: few; CDR3 protein: CASRIAGGYNEQFF; CDR3 DNA: TGCGCCAGCAGAATAGCGGGGGGCTACAATGAGCAGTTCTTC
D gene: NA; V gene: TRBV4-1; J gene: TRBJ2-3; clone size: many; CDR3 protein: CASVGGVRADTQYF; CDR3 DNA: TGCGCCAGCGTGGGGGGCGTGAGGGCAGATACGCAGTATTTT
D gene: NA; V gene: TRBV27; J gene: TRBJ1-1; clone size: many; CDR3 protein: CASSFMKENTEAFF; CDR3 DNA: TGTGCCAGCAGTTTTATGAAGGAGAACACTGAAGCTTTCTTT
D gene: TRBD1; V gene: TRBV12-3/TRBV12-4; J gene: TRBJ1-5; clone size: few; CDR3 protein: CASSGTGGHQPQHF; CDR3 DNA: TGTGCCAGCAGCGGGACAGGGGGACATCAGCCCCAGCATTTT
D gene: TRBD2; V gene: TRBV12-3/TRBV12-4; J gene: TRBJ2-2; clone size: NA; CDR3 protein: CASYLGREYTGELFF; CDR3 DNA: TGTGCCAGCTATCTGGGGAGGGAGTACACCGGGGAGCTGTTTTTT
D gene: NA; V gene: TRBV14; J gene: TRBJ1-3; clone size: many; CDR3 protein: CASSFNSGNTIYF; CDR3 DNA: TGTGCCAGCAGCTTTAACTCTGGAAACACCATATATTTT
D gene: TRBD2; V gene: TRBV29-1; J gene: TRBJ2-2; clone size: NA; CDR3 protein: CSVERDSGLANTGELFF; CDR3 DNA: TGCAGCGTCGAGAGGGATAGCGGGTTAGCGAACACCGGGGAGCTGTTTTTT
D gene: TRBD1; V gene: TRBV7-8; J gene: TRBJ1-1; clone size: many; CDR3 protein: CASSLAQGAGAFF; CDR3 DNA: TGTGCCAGCAGCTTAGCCCAGGGGGCCGGAGCTTTCTTT
D gene: NA; V gene: TRBV7-3; J gene: TRBJ1-1; clone size: NA; CDR3 protein: CASSLGGRMNTEAFF; CDR3 DNA: TGTGCCAGCAGCTTAGGGGGCAGGATGAACACTGAAGCTTTCTTT
D gene: NA; V gene: TRBV4-1; J gene: TRBJ1-2; clone size: NA; CDR3 protein: CASSHGPANYGDTF; CDR3 DNA: TGCGCCAGCAGCCACGGGCCAGCTAACTATGGCGACACCTTC
D gene: TRBD1; V gene: TRBV29-1; J gene: TRBJ1-1; clone size: NA; CDR3 protein: CSGVGWGTGQGGLDTEAFF; CDR3 DNA: TGCAGCGGCGTAGGTTGGGGTACGGGACAGGGCGGCCTCGACACTGAAGCTTTCTTT
D gene: NA; V gene: TRBV2; J gene: TRBJ1-2; clone size: NA; CDR3 protein: CASRSGPEADYGYTF; CDR3 DNA: TGTGCCAGCAGGAGCGGACCCGAGGCAGACTATGGCTACACCTTC
D gene: TRBD1; V gene: TRBV7-2; J gene: TRBJ1-4; clone size: NA; CDR3 protein: CASSADRGEKLFF; CDR3 DNA: TGTGCCAGCAGCGCGGACAGGGGTGAAAAACTGTTTTTT
D gene: NA; V gene: TRBV4-1; J gene: TRBJ2-1; clone size: many; CDR3 protein: CASSPRQLDNEQFF; CDR3 DNA: TGCGCCAGCAGCCCACGCCAACTAGACAATGAGCAGTTCTTC
D gene: NA; V gene: TRBV4-1; J gene: TRBJ2-5; clone size: few; CDR3 protein: CASSQDRQESIVETQYF; CDR3 DNA: TGCGCCAGCAGCCAAGATAGACAGGAGAGTATAGTAGAGACCCAGTACTTC
D gene: NA; V gene: TRBV29-1; J gene: TRBJ1-1; clone size: medium-sized; CDR3 protein: CSVGQGGTEAFF; CDR3 DNA: TGCAGCGTTGGGCAGGGAGGAACTGAAGCTTTCTTT
D gene: NA; V gene: TRBV25-1; J gene: TRBJ2-1; clone size: many; CDR3 protein: CASSESRITGEQFF; CDR3 DNA: TGTGCCAGCAGTGAATCCAGAATTACAGGGGAGCAGTTCTTC
D gene: TRBD2; V gene: TRBV28; J gene: TRBJ2-4; clone size: many; CDR3 protein: CASSFGGAFGPKNIQYF; CDR3 DNA: TGTGCCAGCAGTTTCGGGGGGGCCTTCGGGCCCAAAAACATTCAGTACTTC
D gene: TRBD2; V gene: TRBV3-1; J gene: TRBJ2-3; clone size: NA; CDR3 protein: CASSPSGGPYSTDTQYF; CDR3 DNA: TGTGCCAGCAGCCCTAGCGGGGGGCCCTATAGCACAGATACGCAGTATTTT
D gene: TRBD1; V gene: TRBV9; J gene: TRBJ1-3; clone size: few; CDR3 protein: CASSVTGGVSGNTIYF; CDR3 DNA: TGTGCCAGCAGCGTGACAGGGGGAGTCTCTGGAAACACCATATATTTT
D gene: TRBD1; V gene: TRBV6-6; J gene: TRBJ2-7; clone size: many; CDR3 protein: CASTSGTVEQYF; CDR3 DNA: TGTGCCAGCACGTCGGGGACAGTTGAGCAGTACTTC
D gene: NA; V gene: TRBV7-3; J gene: TRBJ1-1; clone size: NA; CDR3 protein: CASRPETGSSTEAFF; CDR3 DNA: TGTGCCAGCAGACCGGAAACAGGGTCGAGCACTGAAGCTTTCTTT
D gene: NA; V gene: TRBV9; J gene: TRBJ2-1; clone size: many; CDR3 protein: CASGTVGREQFF; CDR3 DNA: TGTGCCAGTGGGACGGTGGGGCGTGAGCAGTTCTTC
D gene: NA; V gene: TRBV6-5; J gene: TRBJ1-6; clone size: NA; CDR3 protein: CASSYSAQLSRSPLHF; CDR3 DNA: TGTGCCAGCAGTTACTCGGCACAGCTCTCCCGCTCACCCCTCCACTTT
D gene: TRBD1; V gene: TRBV5-4; J gene: TRBJ2-6; clone size: many; CDR3 protein: CASSFGQGASGANVLTF; CDR3 DNA: TGTGCCAGCAGCTTCGGACAGGGGGCATCTGGGGCCAACGTCCTGACTTTC
D gene: NA; V gene: TRBV4-2; J gene: TRBJ1-1; clone size: NA; CDR3 protein: CASSHPRSPNTEAFF; CDR3 DNA: TGTGCCAGCAGTCATCCTCGGAGTCCGAACACTGAAGCTTTCTTT
D gene: TRBD1; V gene: TRBV5-1; J gene: TRBJ1-6; clone size: many; CDR3 protein: CASSLAGQGARNSPLHF; CDR3 DNA: TGCGCCAGCAGCTTGGCCGGGCAGGGGGCAAGGAATTCACCCCTCCACTTT
D gene: TRBD2; V gene: TRBV5-6; J gene: TRBJ2-3; clone size: many; CDR3 protein: CASSLEAGPYTDTQYF; CDR3 DNA: TGTGCCAGCAGCTTGGAAGCGGGGCCCTACACAGATACGCAGTATTTT
D gene: TRBD2; V gene: TRBV2; J gene: TRBJ2-1; clone size: many; CDR3 protein: CASSGLAGVLNEQFF; CDR3 DNA: TGTGCCAGCAGTGGACTAGCGGGGGTGCTGAATGAGCAGTTCTTC
D gene: NA; V gene: TRBV7-2; J gene: TRBJ2-4; clone size: many; CDR3 protein: CASSPPEYKNIQYF; CDR3 DNA: TGTGCCAGCAGCCCGCCTGAATACAAAAACATTCAGTACTTC
D gene: NA; V gene: TRBV20-1; J gene: TRBJ2-7; clone size: many; CDR3 protein: CSAPLPGGSYEQYF; CDR3 DNA: TGCAGTGCGCCTCTCCCTGGGGGTTCCTACGAGCAGTACTTC